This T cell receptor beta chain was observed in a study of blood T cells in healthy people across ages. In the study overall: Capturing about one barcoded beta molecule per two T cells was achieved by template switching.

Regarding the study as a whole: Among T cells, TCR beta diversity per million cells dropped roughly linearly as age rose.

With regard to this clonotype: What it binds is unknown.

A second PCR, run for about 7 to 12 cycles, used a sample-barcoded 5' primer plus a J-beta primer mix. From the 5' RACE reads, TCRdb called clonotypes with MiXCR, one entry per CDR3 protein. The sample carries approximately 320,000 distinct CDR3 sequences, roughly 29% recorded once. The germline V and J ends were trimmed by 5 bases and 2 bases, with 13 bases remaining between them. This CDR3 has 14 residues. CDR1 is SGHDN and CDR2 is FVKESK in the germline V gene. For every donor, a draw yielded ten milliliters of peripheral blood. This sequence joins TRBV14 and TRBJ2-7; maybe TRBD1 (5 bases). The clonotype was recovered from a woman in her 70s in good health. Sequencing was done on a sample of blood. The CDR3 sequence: CASSKARGPYEQYF. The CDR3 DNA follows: TGTGCCAGCAGCAAAGCTAGGGGCCCCTACGAGCAGTACTTC. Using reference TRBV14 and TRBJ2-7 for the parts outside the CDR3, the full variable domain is EAGVTQFPSHSVIEKGQTVTLRCDPISGHDNLYWYRRVMGKEIKFLLHFVKESKQDESGMPNNRFLAERTGGTYSTLKVQPAELEDSGVYFCASSKARGPYEQYFGPGTRLTVT.